These T cell receptor beta chains were read from a single sample in a study of shared T cell receptors in the human thymus. Produced via immunoSEQ multiplex PCR; TCRdb's table is partial and in-frame only. The data contain around 340,000 clones, 95% of them seen just once; the ten biggest clones take up roughly 0.02%. The sample was thymocytes. The source is a human donor. The CDR3 runs from the conserved cysteine through the conserved F or W. Each record gives: V gene, J gene, D gene, CDR3 length, clone size, CDR3 protein. A D gene is named only where the DNA matches it firmly. For some rows the clone size is stated as once, few or many, or as a class when expanded; others skip it.

V gene: TRBV4-1; J gene: TRBJ2-7; D gene: -; CDR3 length: 14; clone size: -; CDR3 protein: CASSYRDSTYEQYF
V gene: TRBV30; J gene: TRBJ1-4; D gene: -; CDR3 length: 13; clone size: -; CDR3 protein: CAWRRKSREKLFF
V gene: TRBV5-6; J gene: TRBJ1-1; D gene: -; CDR3 length: 14; clone size: -; CDR3 protein: CASSFPWKDTEAFF
V gene: TRBV7-2; J gene: TRBJ1-5; D gene: -; CDR3 length: 17; clone size: -; CDR3 protein: CASSLLPGDPSNQPQHF
V gene: TRBV7-6; J gene: TRBJ2-7; D gene: -; CDR3 length: 14; clone size: -; CDR3 protein: CAGKGSLPGDEQYF
V gene: TRBV2; J gene: TRBJ1-1; D gene: -; CDR3 length: 11; clone size: -; CDR3 protein: CASSPALGAFF
V gene: TRBV28; J gene: TRBJ2-4; D gene: -; CDR3 length: 17; clone size: -; CDR3 protein: CASSPAVGKGAKNIQYF
V gene: TRBV11-2; J gene: TRBJ2-7; D gene: TRBD2; CDR3 length: 17; clone size: -; CDR3 protein: CASSPWTSGRSLYEQYF
V gene: TRBV5-1; J gene: TRBJ1-2; D gene: TRBD1; CDR3 length: 19; clone size: -; CDR3 protein: CASSTSGTGDSFLSYGYTF
V gene: TRBV15; J gene: TRBJ2-7; D gene: TRBD1; CDR3 length: 16; clone size: -; CDR3 protein: CATSPQKQDRDYEQYF
V gene: TRBV5-4; J gene: TRBJ2-7; D gene: -; CDR3 length: 15; clone size: -; CDR3 protein: CASSSPGPIPYEQYF
V gene: TRBV27; J gene: TRBJ2-7; D gene: -; CDR3 length: 13; clone size: -; CDR3 protein: CASSDKQGYEQYF
V gene: TRBV27; J gene: TRBJ1-3; D gene: TRBD1; CDR3 length: 17; clone size: -; CDR3 protein: CASSPRGVPSSGNTIYF
V gene: TRBV11-2; J gene: TRBJ2-1; D gene: -; CDR3 length: 15; clone size: -; CDR3 protein: CASSLKWKEPHEQFF
V gene: TRBV11-2; J gene: TRBJ2-1; D gene: TRBD2; CDR3 length: 15; clone size: -; CDR3 protein: CASSLSGDSSAEQFF
V gene: TRBV7-9; J gene: TRBJ1-2; D gene: TRBD1; CDR3 length: 18; clone size: few; CDR3 protein: CASSYPLGTGDGGYGYTF
V gene: TRBV4-1; J gene: TRBJ2-3; D gene: TRBD2; CDR3 length: 17; clone size: -; CDR3 protein: CASSQARSSGRAGTQYF
V gene: TRBV10-1; J gene: TRBJ2-7; D gene: -; CDR3 length: 17; clone size: -; CDR3 protein: CASSGKQSPGLLYEQYF
V gene: TRBV28; J gene: TRBJ2-1; D gene: -; CDR3 length: 17; clone size: -; CDR3 protein: CASSLFPPGPIYNEQFF
V gene: TRBV7-2; J gene: TRBJ1-2; D gene: TRBD1; CDR3 length: 17; clone size: -; CDR3 protein: CASSLPGQGQPNYGYTF
V gene: TRBV7-9; J gene: TRBJ2-5; D gene: -; CDR3 length: 15; clone size: -; CDR3 protein: CASSLAKASQETQYF
V gene: TRBV14; J gene: TRBJ2-7; D gene: -; CDR3 length: 19; clone size: -; CDR3 protein: CASSQAPKGLQANSYEQYF
V gene: TRBV7-8; J gene: TRBJ2-1; D gene: TRBD2; CDR3 length: 15; clone size: -; CDR3 protein: CASSPSGSKSNEQFF
V gene: TRBV7-9; J gene: TRBJ2-1; D gene: -; CDR3 length: 9; clone size: -; CDR3 protein: CASSPEKFF
V gene: TRBV5-6; J gene: TRBJ1-2; D gene: -; CDR3 length: 12; clone size: -; CDR3 protein: CASSLTDGGYTF
V gene: TRBV7-6; J gene: TRBJ2-7; D gene: TRBD1; CDR3 length: 13; clone size: -; CDR3 protein: CASSSDRGYEQYF
V gene: TRBV6-1; J gene: TRBJ1-5; D gene: TRBD1; CDR3 length: 14; clone size: -; CDR3 protein: CATRTGWEHQPQHF
V gene: TRBV5-1; J gene: TRBJ2-1; D gene: TRBD2; CDR3 length: 15; clone size: -; CDR3 protein: CASSLSGSLPHEQFF
V gene: TRBV7-9; J gene: TRBJ2-7; D gene: -; CDR3 length: 14; clone size: -; CDR3 protein: CASSSTGLAEEQYF
V gene: TRBV10-3; J gene: TRBJ2-7; D gene: TRBD1; CDR3 length: 16; clone size: few; CDR3 protein: CAISESLRDRSYEQYF
V gene: TRBV19; J gene: TRBJ1-1; D gene: TRBD1; CDR3 length: 14; clone size: -; CDR3 protein: CASSRTGARRRAFF
V gene: TRBV5-6; J gene: TRBJ1-4; D gene: TRBD1; CDR3 length: 16; clone size: -; CDR3 protein: CASSLGEGTGSEKLFF
V gene: TRBV11-2; J gene: TRBJ1-4; D gene: TRBD1; CDR3 length: 14; clone size: -; CDR3 protein: CASSLAQGNEKLFF
V gene: TRBV5-4; J gene: TRBJ2-3; D gene: TRBD2; CDR3 length: 18; clone size: -; CDR3 protein: CASSPDKGAGVSTDTQYF
V gene: TRBV27; J gene: TRBJ2-1; D gene: TRBD2; CDR3 length: 11; clone size: once; CDR3 protein: CVVRRAGVQFF
V gene: TRBV5-6; J gene: TRBJ2-7; D gene: -; CDR3 length: 14; clone size: -; CDR3 protein: CASSIAGVPYEQYF
V gene: TRBV11-2; J gene: TRBJ1-5; D gene: TRBD1; CDR3 length: 16; clone size: -; CDR3 protein: CASSLGVGQGSQPQHF
V gene: TRBV14; J gene: TRBJ2-7; D gene: TRBD1; CDR3 length: 13; clone size: -; CDR3 protein: CASGTGLTYEQYF
V gene: TRBV18; J gene: TRBJ2-7; D gene: -; CDR3 length: 13; clone size: -; CDR3 protein: CASSQAGTYEQYF
V gene: TRBV12-2; J gene: TRBJ1-5; D gene: -; CDR3 length: 19; clone size: -; CDR3 protein: CASRIANPDGDTSNQPQHF
V gene: TRBV7-3; J gene: TRBJ1-2; D gene: TRBD1; CDR3 length: 11; clone size: few; CDR3 protein: CASSYRGLYTF
V gene: TRBV18; J gene: TRBJ2-4; D gene: TRBD1; CDR3 length: 19; clone size: -; CDR3 protein: CASSPHQWTGGLTKNIQYF
V gene: TRBV4-3; J gene: TRBJ1-3; D gene: -; CDR3 length: 17; clone size: -; CDR3 protein: CASSQDCSVPLPDTIYF
V gene: TRBV12-2; J gene: TRBJ2-6; D gene: -; CDR3 length: 18; clone size: -; CDR3 protein: CASRLEPGTGNGANVLTF
V gene: TRBV5-6; J gene: TRBJ2-7; D gene: -; CDR3 length: 14; clone size: -; CDR3 protein: CASSPPHRVYEQYF
V gene: TRBV18; J gene: TRBJ1-5; D gene: TRBD1; CDR3 length: 16; clone size: -; CDR3 protein: CASSPRDRGLGQPQHF
V gene: TRBV6-1; J gene: TRBJ2-1; D gene: TRBD1; CDR3 length: 13; clone size: -; CDR3 protein: CAGMGQGANEQFF
V gene: TRBV6-4; J gene: TRBJ2-1; D gene: -; CDR3 length: 16; clone size: -; CDR3 protein: CASSVSTRSSYNEQFF
V gene: TRBV23-1; J gene: TRBJ1-5; D gene: -; CDR3 length: 17; clone size: once; CDR3 protein: CASSHWAGVVGNQPQHF
V gene: TRBV5-4; J gene: TRBJ2-1; D gene: TRBD1; CDR3 length: 15; clone size: -; CDR3 protein: CASSLARGHGDEQFF
V gene: TRBV7-4; J gene: TRBJ2-7; D gene: TRBD1; CDR3 length: 15; clone size: -; CDR3 protein: CASSLSGTGADEQYF
V gene: TRBV7-9; J gene: TRBJ2-1; D gene: TRBD2; CDR3 length: 15; clone size: once; CDR3 protein: CASSLTRERINEQFF
V gene: TRBV5-4; J gene: TRBJ1-1; D gene: TRBD1; CDR3 length: 14; clone size: -; CDR3 protein: CASSLSQGDTEAFF